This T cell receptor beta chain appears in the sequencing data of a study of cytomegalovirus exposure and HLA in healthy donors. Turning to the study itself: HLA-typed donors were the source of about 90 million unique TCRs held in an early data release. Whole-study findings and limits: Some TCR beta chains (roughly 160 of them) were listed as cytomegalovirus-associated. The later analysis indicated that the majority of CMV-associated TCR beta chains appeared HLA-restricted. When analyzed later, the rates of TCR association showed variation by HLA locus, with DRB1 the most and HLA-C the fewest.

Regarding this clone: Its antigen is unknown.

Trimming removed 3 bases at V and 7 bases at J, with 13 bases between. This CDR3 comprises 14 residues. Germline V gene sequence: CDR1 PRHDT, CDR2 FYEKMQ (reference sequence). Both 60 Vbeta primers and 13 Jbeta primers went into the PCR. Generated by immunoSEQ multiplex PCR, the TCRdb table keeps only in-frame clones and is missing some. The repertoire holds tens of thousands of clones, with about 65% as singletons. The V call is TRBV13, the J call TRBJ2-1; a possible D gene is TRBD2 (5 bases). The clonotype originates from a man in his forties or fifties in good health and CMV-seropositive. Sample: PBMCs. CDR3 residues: CASSLVSGWNEQFF. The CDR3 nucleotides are TGTGCCAGCAGCTTGGTAAGCGGATGGAATGAGCAGTTCTTC.